The 28 T cell receptor beta chains below come from one sample, sequenced in a study of Graves' ophthalmopathy and Graves' hyperthyroidism. The authors amplified TCR beta CDR3 regions, and they did so from RNA transcripts for repertoire sequencing. The authors performed first-round RT-PCR with HTBI primers and then a second-round multiplex PCR. One entry per CDR3 protein, called by TCRdb with MiXCR from the multiplex PCR reads. The sample has hundreds of thousands of distinct CDR3 sequences, over 40% seen once. Sequencing was performed on peripheral blood. Source of these receptors: an adult man with Graves' ophthalmopathy.

The chain recombines TRBV2 with TRBJ2-3; 10 bases match TRBD2. The junction had 15 bases not matched to a gene; V was cut back by 8 bases and J by 4 bases. Germline V gene sequence: CDR1 SNHLY, CDR2 FYNNEI. The CDR3 runs to 17 residues. The CDR3 DNA reads as TGTGCCAGCCCTCAAAGTCGGGGGGGACTAGCGTCAGATACGCAGTATTTT. Its protein is CASPQSRGGLASDTQYF.

Notes on this clonotype: Just one base apart from a much larger clone, this may be a read error. The chain recombines TRBV12-3 or TRBV12-4 with TRBJ2-5; unclear D gene. The V gene lost 6 bases and the J gene lost 3 bases, with 11 bases spanning the gap. The CDR3 sequence is 13 residues long. CDR3 nucleotides: TGTGCCAGCAGGCCGTATAATGAAGAGACCCAGTACTTC. It yields the protein CASRPYNEETQYF.

The chain carries TRBV25-1 and TRBJ1-4, with TRBD1 matching over 8 bases. J was trimmed by 6 bases and V by 2 bases; bases with no gene match: 8. Germline V CDR1 and CDR2: MGHDK, SYGVNS. The CDR3 is made up of 16 amino acids. CDR3 region: CASSERTGTVHEKLFF. The CDR3, as DNA: TGTGCCAGCAGTGAACGGACAGGGACGGTTCATGAAAAACTGTTTTTT.

J is TRBJ1-4 and V is TRBV14; D not certain. Trimming shortened V by 0 bases and J by 5 bases, and 7 bases separated the two germline ends. CDR1 is SGHDN, CDR2 FVKESK, per germline. This CDR3 has 14 residues. CDR3 nucleotides: TGTGCCAGCAGCCAAGACCCAGCGAATGAAAAACTGTTTTTT. Encoded protein: CASSQDPANEKLFF.

This clonotype came up a few times. The chain recombines TRBV12-5 with TRBJ2-7; tentatively, D is TRBD2 (6 bases). The CDR3 spans 16 residues. V gave up 0 bases and J gave up 3 bases, with 15 bases separating them. Germline values: CDR1 LGHNT, CDR2 FRNRAP. CDR3 sequence: CASGLVLTSQSYEQYF. DNA for the CDR3: TGTGCTAGTGGTTTGGTACTTACTAGCCAAAGCTACGAGCAGTACTTC.

The table lists this clonotype with a few counts. V is TRBV6-5 and J is TRBJ1-3; D is ambiguous. The CDR3 extends over 14 amino acids. The ends were cut back, 6 bases at V and 0 bases at J, with 9 bases in the middle. Per germline, CDR1 MNHEY and CDR2 SVGAGI. As DNA, the CDR3 is TGTGCCAGCAGAATCGACACCTCTGGAAACACCATATATTTT. Protein product: CASRIDTSGNTIYF.

This clonotype was recorded at least ten times. V usage is TRBV5-1 and J usage is TRBJ1-2; tentatively, D is TRBD1 (5 bases). The CDR3 contains 14 residues. V lost 2 bases, J lost 4 bases, and 12 bases lay in between. Germline V gene data show CDR1 as SGHRS and CDR2 as YFSETQ. The CDR3 loop reads CASSLEGRTYGYTF. CDR3 DNA sequence: TGCGCCAGCAGCTTAGAGGGGCGCACCTATGGCTACACCTTC.

The table lists this clonotype with many counts. The chain has TRBV2 and TRBJ1-5, with D perhaps TRBD1 (6 bases). Deletions cut 5 bases from V and 5 bases from J, with 13 bases between. CDR1 and CDR2 (germline): SNHLY, FYNNEI. The CDR3 has 14 amino acids. The DNA of the CDR3 is TGTGCCAGCAGTACCGGACAGAAAGATCAGCCCCAGCATTTT. Its protein product is CASSTGQKDQPQHF.

The sample holds a few counts of this clonotype. The J gene is TRBJ1-1, the V gene TRBV7-9; 7 bases are shared with TRBD1. Germline loops: CDR1 SEHNR, CDR2 FQNEAQ (reference sequence). The trim removed 1 base at V and 12 bases at J, leaving 2 bases unmatched. The CDR3 consists of 11 residues. CDR3 protein: CASSLGQGTFF. Written as DNA, the CDR3 is TGTGCCAGCAGCTTAGGACAGGGAACTTTCTTT.

V is TRBV10-3 and J is TRBJ1-1, with a weak D call TRBD1 (5 bases). V gave up 2 bases and J gave up 2 bases, with 9 bases separating them. The germline gives CDR1 ENHRY, CDR2 SYGVKD. This CDR3 has 14 amino acids. The CDR3 is CAISERQSNTEAFF. For the CDR3, the DNA is TGTGCCATCAGTGAGAGACAGTCTAACACTGAAGCTTTCTTT.

There are many counts of this clonotype. The CDR3 is CASKGGQGSGSAHF. CDR3 DNA sequence: TGTGCCAGCAAGGGGGGACAGGGATCGGGGTCGGCCCACTTT. The chain employs TRBV2 and TRBJ1-6; TRBD1 aligns across 9 bases. Trimming cost V 7 bases and J 18 bases; bases outside gene matches: 16. The CDR3 is made up of 14 amino acids. The germline V gene encodes CDR1 SNHLY and CDR2 FYNNEI.

This clonotype was recorded many times. The V call is TRBV12-3 or TRBV12-4, the J call TRBJ1-1, with D perhaps matching TRBD1 (6 bases). The length of the CDR3 is 13 residues. Trimming left V 7 bases short and J 6 bases short, with 15 bases between. In DNA form, the CDR3 reads TGTGCCAGCACCACACAGGGAGGGTCTGAAGCTTTCTTT. As protein: CASTTQGGSEAFF.

This clonotype occurred a few times. This chain uses TRBV15 with TRBJ2-3, with unresolved D. V gave up 2 bases and J gave up 5 bases, with 8 bases separating them. The CDR3 has 13 amino acids. Germline V gene sequence: CDR1 LNHNV, CDR2 YYDKDF (reference sequence). The DNA of the CDR3 is TGTGCCACCAGCAGAAACGCCAGAGATACGCAGTATTTT. It is translated as CATSRNARDTQYF.

The gene calls are TRBV2 and TRBJ1-1; D is possibly TRBD1 (5 bases). The V and J ends lost 1 base and 4 bases respectively, with 19 bases between them. This CDR3 region has 17 residues. Germline V gives CDR1 SNHLY, CDR2 FYNNEI. The chain's CDR3 is CASSEVATASWPTEAFF. DNA for the CDR3: TGTGCCAGCAGTGAAGTCGCGACAGCCAGTTGGCCCACTGAAGCTTTCTTT.

This clonotype has at least ten counts. The chain recombines TRBV4-2 with TRBJ2-5, with a weak D call TRBD2 (7 bases). Germline V lookup: CDR1 LGHNA, CDR2 YNFKEQ. The CDR3 spans 15 residues. Trimming cost V 1 base and J 5 bases, with 14 bases left between them. CDR3 coding DNA: TGTGCCAGCAGCCAAGGAGGGGGGGATCCCGAGACCCAGTACTTC. Its translation is CASSQGGGDPETQYF.

The chain joins TRBV7-9 to TRBJ2-2; 8 bases line up with TRBD1. The CDR3 spans 16 residues. The V gene's germline CDR1 is SEHNR and CDR2 FQNEAQ (reference sequence). V gave up 5 bases and J gave up 6 bases; unmatched junction bases: 11. The CDR3, as DNA: TGTGCCAGCAGCCGTGACCCCGGACAGGGTTCCGGGGAGCTGTTTTTT. This encodes CASSRDPGQGSGELFF.

This clonotype was picked up many times. The CDR3 is CASSHAGVTNEKLFF. The CDR3 DNA follows: TGTGCCAGCAGCCACGCAGGGGTAACTAATGAAAAACTGTTTTTT. The gene calls are TRBV14 and TRBJ1-4; perhaps TRBD1 as D (6 bases). Germline CDR1 reads SGHDN; CDR2 reads FVKESK. V lost 3 bases and J 1 base, leaving 9 bases between the germline ends. The CDR3 extends over 15 amino acids.

The chain is built from TRBV5-1 and TRBJ1-5, with D unclear. V was pared by 4 bases and J by 0 bases, with 11 bases between. Looked up from germline, CDR1 is SGHRS and CDR2 is YFSETQ. This CDR3 has 15 amino acids. The chain's CDR3 is CASSNDGSSNQPQHF. CDR3 nucleotide sequence: TGCGCCAGCAGCAACGACGGTTCTAGCAATCAGCCCCAGCATTTT.

The rearrangement uses TRBV29-1 and TRBJ1-2; a weak D match, TRBD1 (5 bases). The CDR3 runs to 14 residues. V was cut by 8 bases and J by 6 bases, with 22 bases left in between. Germline V lookup: CDR1 SQVTM, CDR2 ANQGSEA. CDR3 DNA sequence: TGCAGCCGACGGGACTCCCAGCGGCGTGATGGCTACACCTTC. Its protein product is CSRRDSQRRDGYTF.

This clonotype was counted many times. The rearrangement joins TRBV20-1 to TRBJ2-7; 8 positions match TRBD2. CDR3 length: 13 residues. V trimming: 6 bases; J trimming: 0 bases; junction bases outside the gene matches: 4. Germline loops: CDR1 DFQATT, CDR2 SNEGSKA (reference sequence). This chain's CDR3 is CSAGGGSSYEQYF. The CDR3 nucleotides are TGCAGTGCCGGGGGGGGGAGCTCCTACGAGCAGTACTTC.

In its sample, this clonotype was seen many times. The V gene is TRBV4-3, the J gene TRBJ2-5; 11 positions match TRBD2. The germline V gene encodes CDR1 LGHNA and CDR2 YSLEER. J lost 4 bases, V lost 4 bases, and 5 bases had no gene match. This CDR3 is built from 15 residues. In DNA, the CDR3 is TGCGCCAGCAGCCCTACCGGGACTAGCGGAGAGACCCAGTACTTC. Protein: CASSPTGTSGETQYF.

This clonotype was detected only a few times. The rearrangement joins TRBV5-6 to TRBJ1-2; D may be TRBD1 (5 bases). CDR3 length: 14 residues. Looked up from germline, CDR1 is SGHDT and CDR2 is YYEEEE. V lost 4 bases to trimming and J lost 1 base, with 11 bases between them. CDR3 DNA: TGTGCCAGCAGCCCCCTGGACAATAACTATGGCTACACCTTC. This gives the protein CASSPLDNNYGYTF.

This clonotype occurred a few times. V usage is TRBV7-6 and J usage is TRBJ2-3; possibly TRBD2 for D (5 bases). The CDR3 has 13 residues. V was pared by 5 bases and J by 5 bases, with 11 bases between. The germline V gene has CDR1 SGHVS and CDR2 FNYEAQ. The CDR3, as DNA: TGTGCCAGCAGCGGGAGCATCGGAGATACGCAGTATTTT. Protein: CASSGSIGDTQYF. The complete variable domain, with remaining parts taken from reference TRBV7-6 and TRBJ2-3, reads GAGVSQSPRYKVTKRGQDVALRCDPISGHVSLYWYRQALGQGPEFLTYFNYEAQQDKSGLPNDRFSAERPEGSISTLTIQRTEQRDSAMYRCASSGSIGDTQYFGPGTRLTVL.

The V call is TRBV12-3 or TRBV12-4, the J call TRBJ2-6; no reliable D call. Trimming removed 1 base at V and 3 bases at J, with 13 bases between. The CDR3 covers 17 residues. Written as DNA, the CDR3 is TGTGCCAGCAGTTTAGGTCAAATCTTTGGTGGGGCCAACGTCCTGACTTTC. This encodes CASSLGQIFGGANVLTF.

This chain links TRBV9 with TRBJ1-2; a weak D match, TRBD1 (5 bases). Germline-derived CDR1 and CDR2 are SGDLS and YYNGEE. The V and J ends lost 4 bases and 9 bases respectively, with 19 bases between them. CDR3 length: 14 residues. CDR3 nucleotide sequence: TGTGCCAGCAGCCAAGACTCGGACACTAGAAGCTACACCTTC. Translation gives CASSQDSDTRSYTF.

This clonotype was seen at least ten times. This chain connects TRBV29-1 to TRBJ2-2; possible D gene TRBD2, 6 bases. V gave up 6 bases and J gave up 6 bases, with 17 bases separating them. From germline, CDR1 is SQVTM and CDR2 ANQGSEA. The CDR3 covers 14 residues. CDR3 in amino acids: CSVAGTGEAGELFF. The DNA for the CDR3 is TGCAGCGTAGCAGGGACCGGGGAGGCCGGGGAGCTGTTTTTT.

J is TRBJ1-2 and V is TRBV10-2; weak D call: TRBD1 (6 bases). V shed 0 bases and J shed 0 bases, with 17 bases lying between them. Germline V gene lookup returns CDR1 WSHSY and CDR2 SAAADI. The CDR3 has 18 residues. CDR3 sequence reads: CASSESKRGQGSNYGYTF. The CDR3 coding sequence is TGCGCCAGCAGTGAGTCGAAACGGGGGCAAGGTTCTAACTATGGCTACACCTTC.

The genes are TRBV7-9 and TRBJ1-6, with D unclear. The CDR3 covers 15 residues. Germline loops: CDR1 SEHNR, CDR2 FQNEAQ (reference sequence). Trimming took off 5 bases at V and 10 bases at J, with 18 bases between the two ends. The chain's CDR3 is CASSPVAGAGSPLHF. CDR3 DNA sequence: TGTGCCAGCAGCCCAGTCGCAGGCGCGGGGTCACCCCTCCACTTT. The variable domain in full, with the rest retrieved from reference TRBV7-9 and TRBJ1-6, is DTGVSQNPRHKITKRGQNVTFRCDPISEHNRLYWYRQTLGQGPEFLTYFQNEAQLEKSRLLSDRFSAERPKGSFSTLEIQRTEQGDSAMYLCASSPVAGAGSPLHFGNGTRLTVT.